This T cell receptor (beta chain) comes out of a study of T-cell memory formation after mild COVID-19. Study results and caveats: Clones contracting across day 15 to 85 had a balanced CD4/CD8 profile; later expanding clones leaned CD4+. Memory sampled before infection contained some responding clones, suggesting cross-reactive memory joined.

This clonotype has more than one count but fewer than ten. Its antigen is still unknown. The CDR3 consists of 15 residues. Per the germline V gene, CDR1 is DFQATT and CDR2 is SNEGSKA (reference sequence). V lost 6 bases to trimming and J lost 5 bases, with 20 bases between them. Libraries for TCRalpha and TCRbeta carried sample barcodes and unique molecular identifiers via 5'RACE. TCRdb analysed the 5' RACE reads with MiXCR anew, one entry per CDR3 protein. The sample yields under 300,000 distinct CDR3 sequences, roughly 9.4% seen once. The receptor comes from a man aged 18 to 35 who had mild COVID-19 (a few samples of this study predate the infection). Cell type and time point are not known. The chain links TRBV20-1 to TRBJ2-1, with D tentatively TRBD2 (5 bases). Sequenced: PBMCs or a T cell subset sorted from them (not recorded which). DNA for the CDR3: TGCAGTGCGAGGATAGCGAACTCCGCCAACAATGAGCAGTTCTTC. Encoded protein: CSARIANSANNEQFF.